Reported below is one T cell receptor beta chain. This entry is derived from a study of blood T cell repertoires in COVID-19. From germline, CDR1 is MNHEY and CDR2 SMNVEV (reference sequence). The J segment lost 2 bases and the V segment lost 2 bases, leaving 5 bases of the junction unmatched. The CDR3 has 15 residues. Method: immunoSEQ multiplex PCR; TCRdb's copy keeps in-frame clones and lacks some. Of about 270,000 clones listed, around 82% are singletons. The TCR sequence derives from a young woman with acute or convalescent COVID-19. J is TRBJ2-7 and V is TRBV27; 8 bases agree with TRBD2. The sequencing input was peripheral blood. CDR3 region: CASSLGSGTTYEQYF. CDR3 sequence (DNA): TGTGCCAGCAGTTTAGGTAGCGGGACGACCTACGAGCAGTACTTC.